The clone carrying this T cell receptor beta chain came up once. Its specificity is unknown. Clones were sequenced by immunoSEQ multiplex PCR, and TCRdb holds only the in-frame ones, with some missing. Here the sample spans more than 40,000 clones, around 89% being singletons. This sample is part of a study of neoadjuvant nivolumab and ipilimumab in lung cancer. Notes on the study in general: TCR receptors were sequenced in few samples.

Sequenced material: blood, taken before neoadjuvant nivolumab, alone or with ipilimumab. This clonotype was sampled from an adult with non-small cell lung cancer. Some clones in this sample may be carry-over from other donors' samples.

The CDR3 region is CASSPRTGGQNIQYF. The CDR3 DNA follows: TGTGCCAGCAGCCCCCGGACAGGGGGCCAAAACATTCAGTACTTC. The chain combines TRBV7-9 with TRBJ2-4, with 11 bases fitting TRBD1. The CDR3 is 15 amino acids. V dropped 5 bases and J dropped 5; count of bases not matched to a gene: 5. CDR1 SEHNR and CDR2 FQNEAQ come from the germline V gene (reference sequence).